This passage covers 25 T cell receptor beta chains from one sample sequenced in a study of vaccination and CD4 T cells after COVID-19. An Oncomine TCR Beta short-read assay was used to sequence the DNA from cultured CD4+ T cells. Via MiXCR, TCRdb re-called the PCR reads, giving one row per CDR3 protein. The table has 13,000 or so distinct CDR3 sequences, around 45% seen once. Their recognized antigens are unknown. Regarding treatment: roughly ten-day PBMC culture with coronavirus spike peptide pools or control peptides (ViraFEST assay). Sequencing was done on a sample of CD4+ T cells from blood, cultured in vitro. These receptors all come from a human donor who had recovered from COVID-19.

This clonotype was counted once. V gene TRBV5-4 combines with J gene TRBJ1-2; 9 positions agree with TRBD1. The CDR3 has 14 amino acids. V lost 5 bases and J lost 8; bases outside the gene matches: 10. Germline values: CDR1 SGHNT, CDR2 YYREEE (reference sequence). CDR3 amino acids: CASRRTGTGRGYTF. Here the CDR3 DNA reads TGTGCCAGCAGGCGGACCGGGACAGGGAGGGGCTACACCTTC.

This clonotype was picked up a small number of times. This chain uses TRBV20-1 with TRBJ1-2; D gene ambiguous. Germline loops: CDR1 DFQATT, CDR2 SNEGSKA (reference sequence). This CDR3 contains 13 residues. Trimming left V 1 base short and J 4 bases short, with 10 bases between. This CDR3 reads CSARVPSSYGYTF. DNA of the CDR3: TGCAGTGCTAGAGTTCCCAGCAGCTATGGCTACACCTTC.

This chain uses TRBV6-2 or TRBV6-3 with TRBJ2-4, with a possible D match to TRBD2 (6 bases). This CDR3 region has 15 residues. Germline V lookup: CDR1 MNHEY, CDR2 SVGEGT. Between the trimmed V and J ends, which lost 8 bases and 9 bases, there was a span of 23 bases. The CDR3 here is CASGGRVSLSGIQYF. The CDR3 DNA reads TGTGCCAGCGGGGGGAGAGTATCCCTAAGTGGCATTCAGTACTTC.

Here the CDR3 DNA reads TGTGCCACATTCGACGGCGATAATTCACCCCTCCACTTT. Encoded protein: CATFDGDNSPLHF. V is TRBV10-3 and J is TRBJ1-6; no clear D gene. The CDR3 contains 13 residues. Trimming shortened V by 10 bases and J by 5 bases, and 12 bases separated the two germline ends. The germline gives CDR1 ENHRY, CDR2 SYGVKD.

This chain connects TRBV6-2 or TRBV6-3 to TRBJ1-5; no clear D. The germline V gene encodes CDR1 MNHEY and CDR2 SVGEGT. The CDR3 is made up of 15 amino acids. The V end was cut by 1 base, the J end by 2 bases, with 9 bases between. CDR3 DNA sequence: TGTGCCAGCAGTTACTACGGCGGTGGCAATCAGCCCCAGCATTTT. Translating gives CASSYYGGGNQPQHF.

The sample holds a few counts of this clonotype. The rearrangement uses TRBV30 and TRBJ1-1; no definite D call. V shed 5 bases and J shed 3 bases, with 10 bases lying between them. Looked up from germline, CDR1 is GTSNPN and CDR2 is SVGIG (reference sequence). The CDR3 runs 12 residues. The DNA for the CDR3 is TGTGCCTGGGACGCCGGAGACACTGAAGCTTTCTTT. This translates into CAWDAGDTEAFF.

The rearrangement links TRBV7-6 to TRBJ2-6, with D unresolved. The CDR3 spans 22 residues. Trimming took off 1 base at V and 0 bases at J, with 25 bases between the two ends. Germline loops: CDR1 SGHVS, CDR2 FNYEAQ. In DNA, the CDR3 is TGTGCCAGCAGCTTAGTTCCCCCGAACTTGGGGTCTTCTAGCTCTGGGGCCAACGTCCTGACTTTC. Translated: CASSLVPPNLGSSSSGANVLTF.

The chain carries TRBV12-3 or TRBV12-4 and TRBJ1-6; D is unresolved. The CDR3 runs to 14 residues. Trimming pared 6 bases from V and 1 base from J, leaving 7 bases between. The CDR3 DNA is TGTGCCAGCAGCACCGCATCCTATAATTCACCCCTCCACTTT. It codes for CASSTASYNSPLHF.

CDR3 DNA sequence: TGTGCCAGTAGTCCATTGACAGGGGGCACAGATACGCAGTATTTT. Protein product: CASSPLTGGTDTQYF. The J gene is TRBJ2-3, the V gene TRBV19; 8 positions match TRBD1. V shed 5 bases, J shed 1 base, and the junction held 5 bases outside the gene matches. Germline V lookup: CDR1 LNHDA, CDR2 SQIVND (reference sequence). The CDR3 contains 15 residues.

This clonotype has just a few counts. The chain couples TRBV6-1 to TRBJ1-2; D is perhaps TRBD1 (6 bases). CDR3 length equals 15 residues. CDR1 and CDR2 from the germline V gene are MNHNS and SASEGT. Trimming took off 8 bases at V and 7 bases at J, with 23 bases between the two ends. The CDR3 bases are TGTGCCAGCCAAAGTCCCGACAGGCTACCCCTTGGCTACACCTTC. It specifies CASQSPDRLPLGYTF.

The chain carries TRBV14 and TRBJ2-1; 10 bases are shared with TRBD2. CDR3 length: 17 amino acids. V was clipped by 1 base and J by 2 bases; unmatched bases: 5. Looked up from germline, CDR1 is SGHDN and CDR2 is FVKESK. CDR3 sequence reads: CASSQGLLAGAYNEQFF. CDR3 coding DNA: TGTGCCAGCAGCCAAGGACTGCTAGCGGGGGCCTACAATGAGCAGTTCTTC.

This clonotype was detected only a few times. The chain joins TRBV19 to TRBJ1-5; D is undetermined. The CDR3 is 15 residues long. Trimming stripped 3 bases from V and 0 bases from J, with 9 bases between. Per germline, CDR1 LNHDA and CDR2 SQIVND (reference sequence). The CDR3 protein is CASSMWTDSNQPQHF. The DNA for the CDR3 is TGTGCCAGTAGTATGTGGACGGATAGCAATCAGCCCCAGCATTTT.

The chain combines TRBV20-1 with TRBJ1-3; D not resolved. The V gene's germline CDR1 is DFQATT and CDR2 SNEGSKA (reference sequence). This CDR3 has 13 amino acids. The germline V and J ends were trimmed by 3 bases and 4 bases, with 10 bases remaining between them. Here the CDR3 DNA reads TGCAGTGCTAGTAGTGACCCCGGAAACACCATATATTTT. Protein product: CSASSDPGNTIYF.

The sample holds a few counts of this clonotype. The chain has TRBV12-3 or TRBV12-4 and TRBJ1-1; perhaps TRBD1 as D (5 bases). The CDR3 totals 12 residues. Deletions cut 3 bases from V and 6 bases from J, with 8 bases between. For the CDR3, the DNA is TGTGCCAGCAGTTTGTCGGGGGCTGAAGCTTTCTTT. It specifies CASSLSGAEAFF.

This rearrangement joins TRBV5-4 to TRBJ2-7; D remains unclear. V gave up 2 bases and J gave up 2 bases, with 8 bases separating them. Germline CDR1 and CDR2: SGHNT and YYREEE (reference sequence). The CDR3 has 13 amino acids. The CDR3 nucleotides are TGTGCCAGCAGCTTTCAGAGTACCTACGAGCAGTACTTC. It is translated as CASSFQSTYEQYF.

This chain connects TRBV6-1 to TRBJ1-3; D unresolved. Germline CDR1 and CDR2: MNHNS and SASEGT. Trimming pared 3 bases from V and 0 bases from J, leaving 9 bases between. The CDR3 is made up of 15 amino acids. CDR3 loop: CASSDFGSSGNTIYF. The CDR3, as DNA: TGTGCCAGCAGTGATTTCGGGTCCTCTGGAAACACCATATATTTT.

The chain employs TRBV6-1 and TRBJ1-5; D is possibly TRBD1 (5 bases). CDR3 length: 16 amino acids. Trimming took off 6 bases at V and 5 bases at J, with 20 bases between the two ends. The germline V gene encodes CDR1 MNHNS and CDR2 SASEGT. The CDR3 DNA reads TGTGCCAGCAGGGATCCGGGACGCCGTTATTATCAGCCCCAGCATTTT. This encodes CASRDPGRRYYQPQHF.

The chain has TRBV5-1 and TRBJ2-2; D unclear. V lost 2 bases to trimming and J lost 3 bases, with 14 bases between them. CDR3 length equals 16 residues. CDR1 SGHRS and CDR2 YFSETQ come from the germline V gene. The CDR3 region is CASSLATSPDTGELFF. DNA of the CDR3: TGCGCCAGCAGCTTAGCAACCTCTCCGGACACCGGGGAGCTGTTTTTT.

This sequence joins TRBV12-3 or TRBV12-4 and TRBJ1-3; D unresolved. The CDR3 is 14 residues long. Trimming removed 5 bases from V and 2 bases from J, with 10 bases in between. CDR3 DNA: TGTGCCAGCAGTATCGGGGTCCCTGGAAACACCATATATTTT. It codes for CASSIGVPGNTIYF.

The chain's CDR3 is CASGLGRDYGYTF. CDR3 coding DNA: TGTGCCAGCGGCCTTGGGAGGGACTATGGCTACACCTTC. The chain combines TRBV6-1 with TRBJ1-2; D is unclear. V lost 8 bases and J 3 bases, leaving 13 bases between the germline ends. The CDR3 extends over 13 amino acids. The germline CDR1 and CDR2 sequences are MNHNS and SASEGT.

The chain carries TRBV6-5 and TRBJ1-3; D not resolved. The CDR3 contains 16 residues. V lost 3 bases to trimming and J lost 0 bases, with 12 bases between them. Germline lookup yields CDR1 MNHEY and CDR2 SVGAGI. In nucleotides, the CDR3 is TGTGCCAGCAGTTATGCTGTCCACAGCTCTGGAAACACCATATATTTT. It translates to CASSYAVHSSGNTIYF.

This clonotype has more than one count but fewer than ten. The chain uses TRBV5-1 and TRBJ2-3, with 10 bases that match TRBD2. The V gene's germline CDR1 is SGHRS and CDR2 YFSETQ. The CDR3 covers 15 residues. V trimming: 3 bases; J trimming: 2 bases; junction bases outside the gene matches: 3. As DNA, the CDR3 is TGCGCCAGCAGCTGGAGCGGGGGGGCCACAGATACGCAGTATTTT. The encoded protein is CASSWSGGATDTQYF.

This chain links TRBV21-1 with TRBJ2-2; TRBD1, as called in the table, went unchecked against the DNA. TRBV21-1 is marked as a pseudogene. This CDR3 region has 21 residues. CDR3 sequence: CASSNRGQGNLSSHIPGELFF. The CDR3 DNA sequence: TGTGCCAGCAGCAATAGGGGGCAGGGTAATCTCTCGTCCCATATCCCCGGGGAGCTGTTTTTT.

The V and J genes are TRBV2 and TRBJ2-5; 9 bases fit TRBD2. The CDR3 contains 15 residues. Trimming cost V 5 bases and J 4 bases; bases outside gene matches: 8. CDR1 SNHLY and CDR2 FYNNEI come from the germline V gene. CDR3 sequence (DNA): TGTGCCAGCAGTCGAATTGGAGCGGGGGGAGAGACCCAGTACTTC. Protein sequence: CASSRIGAGGETQYF.

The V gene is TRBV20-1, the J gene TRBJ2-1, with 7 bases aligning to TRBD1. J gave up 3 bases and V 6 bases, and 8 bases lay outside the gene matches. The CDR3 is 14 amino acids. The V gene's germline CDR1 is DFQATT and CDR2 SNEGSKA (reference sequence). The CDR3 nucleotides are TGCAGTGCCCGTGGTCGGGACAGCTACAATGAGCAGTTCTTC. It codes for CSARGRDSYNEQFF.